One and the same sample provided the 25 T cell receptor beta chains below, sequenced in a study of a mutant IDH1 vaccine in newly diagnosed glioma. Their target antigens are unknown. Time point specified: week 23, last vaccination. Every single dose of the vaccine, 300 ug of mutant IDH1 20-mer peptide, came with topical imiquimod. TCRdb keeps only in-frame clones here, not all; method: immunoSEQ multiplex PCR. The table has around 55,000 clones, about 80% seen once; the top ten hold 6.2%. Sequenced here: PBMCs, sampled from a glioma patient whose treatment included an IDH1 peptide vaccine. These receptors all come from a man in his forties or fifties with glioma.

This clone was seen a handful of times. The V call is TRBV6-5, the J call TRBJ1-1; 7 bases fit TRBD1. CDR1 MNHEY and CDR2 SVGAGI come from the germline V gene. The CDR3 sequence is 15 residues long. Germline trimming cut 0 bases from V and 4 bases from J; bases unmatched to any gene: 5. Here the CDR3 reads CASSYSRQGGTEAFF. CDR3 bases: TGTGCCAGCAGTTACTCTCGACAGGGAGGCACTGAAGCTTTCTTT.

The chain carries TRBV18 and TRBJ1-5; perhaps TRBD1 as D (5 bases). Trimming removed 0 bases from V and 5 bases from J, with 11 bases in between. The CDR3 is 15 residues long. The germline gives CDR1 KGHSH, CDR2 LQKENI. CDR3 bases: TGTGCCAGCTCACCACCTGGAGGGGCTCATCAGCCCCAGCATTTT. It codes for CASSPPGGAHQPQHF.

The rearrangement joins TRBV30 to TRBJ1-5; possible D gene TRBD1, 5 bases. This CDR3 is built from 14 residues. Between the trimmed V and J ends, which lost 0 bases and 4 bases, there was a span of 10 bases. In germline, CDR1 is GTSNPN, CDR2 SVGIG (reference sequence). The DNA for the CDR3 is TGTGCCTGGAGTGTAGGTGGGGGGAATCAGCCCCAGCATTTT. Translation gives CAWSVGGGNQPQHF.

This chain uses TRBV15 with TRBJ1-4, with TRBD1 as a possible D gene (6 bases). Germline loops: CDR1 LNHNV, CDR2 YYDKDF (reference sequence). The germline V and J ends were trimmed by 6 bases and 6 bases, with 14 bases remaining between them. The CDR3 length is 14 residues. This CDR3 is CATSRGNGDEKLFF. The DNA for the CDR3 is TGTGCCACCAGTAGGGGGAACGGGGATGAAAAACTGTTTTTT.

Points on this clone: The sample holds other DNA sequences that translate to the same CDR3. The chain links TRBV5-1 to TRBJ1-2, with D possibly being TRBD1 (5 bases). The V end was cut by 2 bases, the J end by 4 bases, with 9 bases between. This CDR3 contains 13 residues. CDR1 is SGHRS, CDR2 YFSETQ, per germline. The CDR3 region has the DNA TGCGCCAGCAGCTTCGGGGGATCCTATGGCTACACCTTC. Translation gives CASSFGGSYGYTF. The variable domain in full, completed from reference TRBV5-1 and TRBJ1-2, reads KAGVTQTPRYLIKTRGQQVTLSCSPISGHRSVSWYQQTPGQGLQFLFEYFSETQRNKGNFPGRFSGRQFSNSRSEMNVSTLELGDSALYLCASSFGGSYGYTFGSGTRLTVV.

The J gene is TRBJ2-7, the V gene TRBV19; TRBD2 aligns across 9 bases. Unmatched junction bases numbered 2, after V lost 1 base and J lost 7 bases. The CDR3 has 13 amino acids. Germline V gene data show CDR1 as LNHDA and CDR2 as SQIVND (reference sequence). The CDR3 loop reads CASSIGGRGEQYF. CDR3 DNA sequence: TGTGCCAGTAGTATAGGCGGGAGGGGAGAGCAGTACTTC.

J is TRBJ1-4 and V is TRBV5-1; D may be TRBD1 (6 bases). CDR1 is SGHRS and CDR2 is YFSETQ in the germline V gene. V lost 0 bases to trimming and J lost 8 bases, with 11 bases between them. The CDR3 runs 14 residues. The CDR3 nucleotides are TGCGCCAGCAGCTTGGCGGGACAAGAGGAAAAACTGTTTTTT. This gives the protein CASSLAGQEEKLFF.

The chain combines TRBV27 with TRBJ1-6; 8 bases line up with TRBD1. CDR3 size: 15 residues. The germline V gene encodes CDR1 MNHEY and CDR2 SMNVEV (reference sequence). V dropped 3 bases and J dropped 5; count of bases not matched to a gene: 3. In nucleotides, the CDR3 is TGTGCCAGCAGTTTCCGGGACAGGAATAATTCACCCCTCCACTTT. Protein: CASSFRDRNNSPLHF.

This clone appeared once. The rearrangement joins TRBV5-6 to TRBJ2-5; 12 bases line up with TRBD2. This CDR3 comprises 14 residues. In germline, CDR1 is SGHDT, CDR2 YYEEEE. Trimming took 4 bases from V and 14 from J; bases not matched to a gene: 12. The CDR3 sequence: CASSRRLAGVPSYF. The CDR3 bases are TGTGCCAGCAGCCGACGACTAGCGGGGGTCCCTAGCTACTTC.

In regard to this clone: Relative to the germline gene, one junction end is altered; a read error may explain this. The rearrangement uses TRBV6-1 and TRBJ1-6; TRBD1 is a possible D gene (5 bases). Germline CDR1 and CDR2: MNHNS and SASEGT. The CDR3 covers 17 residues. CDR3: CASSQAPLGDANSPLHF. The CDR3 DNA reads TGTGCCAGCAGTCAAGCCCCACTCGGGGACGCAAATTCACCCCTCCACTTT.

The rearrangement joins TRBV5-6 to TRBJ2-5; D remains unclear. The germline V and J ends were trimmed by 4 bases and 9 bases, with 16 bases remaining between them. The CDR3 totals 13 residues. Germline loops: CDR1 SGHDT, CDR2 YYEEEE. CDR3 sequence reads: CASSKLGLLSQYF. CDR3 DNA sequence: TGTGCCAGCAGCAAGCTAGGGTTGCTATCCCAGTACTTC. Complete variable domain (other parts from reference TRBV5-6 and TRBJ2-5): DAGVTQSPTHLIKTRGQQVTLRCSPKSGHDTVSWYQQALGQGPQFIFQYYEEEERQRGNFPDRFSGHQFPNYSSELNVNALLLGDSALYLCASSKLGLLSQYFGPGTRLLVL.

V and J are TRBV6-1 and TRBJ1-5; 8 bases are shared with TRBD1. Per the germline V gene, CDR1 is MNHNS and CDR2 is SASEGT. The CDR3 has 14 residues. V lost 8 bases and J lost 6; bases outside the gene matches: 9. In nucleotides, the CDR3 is TGTGCCAGCGAGACAGGGGAGTTGGGTCAGCCCCAGCATTTT. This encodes CASETGELGQPQHF.

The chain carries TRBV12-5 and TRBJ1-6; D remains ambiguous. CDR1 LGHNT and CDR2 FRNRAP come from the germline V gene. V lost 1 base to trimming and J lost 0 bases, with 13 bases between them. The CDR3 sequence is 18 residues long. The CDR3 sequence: CASGLGPPLRSYNSPLHF. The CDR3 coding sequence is TGTGCTAGTGGTTTGGGCCCCCCCCTACGCTCCTATAATTCACCCCTCCACTTT.

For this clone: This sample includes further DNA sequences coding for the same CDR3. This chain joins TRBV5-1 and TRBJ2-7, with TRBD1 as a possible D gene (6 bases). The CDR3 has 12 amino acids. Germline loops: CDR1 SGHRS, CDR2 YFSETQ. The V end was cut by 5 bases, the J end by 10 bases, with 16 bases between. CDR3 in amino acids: CASSLQGFEQYF. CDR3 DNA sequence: TGCGCCAGCAGTCTACAGGGTTTCGAACAGTACTTC.

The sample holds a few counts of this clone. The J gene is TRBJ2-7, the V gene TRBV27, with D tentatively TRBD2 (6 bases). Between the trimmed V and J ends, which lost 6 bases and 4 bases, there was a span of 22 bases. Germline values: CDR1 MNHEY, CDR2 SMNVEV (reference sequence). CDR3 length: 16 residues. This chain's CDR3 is CASRGEFWGEPYEQYF. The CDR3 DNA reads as TGTGCCAGCAGGGGCGAGTTTTGGGGGGAGCCGTACGAGCAGTACTTC.

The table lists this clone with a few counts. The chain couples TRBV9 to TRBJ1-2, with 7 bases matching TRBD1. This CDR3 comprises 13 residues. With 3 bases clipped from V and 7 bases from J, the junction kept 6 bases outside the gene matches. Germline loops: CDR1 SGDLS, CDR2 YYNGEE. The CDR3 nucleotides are TGTGCCAGCAGCGCCCCGACAGGGACTGGCTACACCTTC. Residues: CASSAPTGTGYTF.

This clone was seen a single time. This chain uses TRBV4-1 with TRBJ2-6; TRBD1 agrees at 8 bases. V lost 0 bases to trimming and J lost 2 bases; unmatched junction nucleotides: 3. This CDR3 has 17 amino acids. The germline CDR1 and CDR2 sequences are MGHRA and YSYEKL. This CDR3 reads CASSQEATGAGANVLTF. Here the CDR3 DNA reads TGCGCCAGCAGCCAAGAGGCGACAGGGGCTGGGGCCAACGTCCTGACTTTC.

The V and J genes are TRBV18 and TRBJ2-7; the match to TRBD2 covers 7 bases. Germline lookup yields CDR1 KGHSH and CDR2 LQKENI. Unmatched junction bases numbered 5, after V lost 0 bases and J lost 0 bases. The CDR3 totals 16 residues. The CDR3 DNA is TGTGCCAGCTCACCACCGGGGCTAGCGGACTCCTACGAGCAGTACTTC. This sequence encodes CASSPPGLADSYEQYF.

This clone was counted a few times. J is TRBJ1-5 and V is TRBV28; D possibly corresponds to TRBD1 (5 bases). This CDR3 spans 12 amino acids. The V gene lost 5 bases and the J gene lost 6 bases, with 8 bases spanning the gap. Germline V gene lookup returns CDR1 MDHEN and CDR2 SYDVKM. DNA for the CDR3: TGTGCCAGCAGTGATACAGGTCAGCCCCAGCATTTT. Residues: CASSDTGQPQHF. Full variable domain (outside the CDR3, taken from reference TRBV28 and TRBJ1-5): DVKVTQSSRYLVKRTGEKVFLECVQDMDHENMFWYRQDPGLGLRLIYFSYDVKMKEKGDIPEGYSVSREKKERFSLILESASTNQTSMYLCASSDTGQPQHFGDGTRLSIL.

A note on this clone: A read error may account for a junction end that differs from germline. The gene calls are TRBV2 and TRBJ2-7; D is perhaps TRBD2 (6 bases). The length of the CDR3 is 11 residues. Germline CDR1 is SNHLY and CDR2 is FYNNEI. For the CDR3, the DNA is TGTGCCAGCAGTGAGACGACTAGGAAGGGCTTC. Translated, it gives CASSETTRKGF. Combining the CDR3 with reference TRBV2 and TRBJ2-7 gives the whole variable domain EPEVTQTPSHQVTQMGQEVILRCVPISNHLYFYWYRQILGQKVEFLVSFYNNEISEKSEIFDDQFSVERPDGSNFTLKIRSTKLEDSAMYFCASSETTRKGFGPGTRLTVT.

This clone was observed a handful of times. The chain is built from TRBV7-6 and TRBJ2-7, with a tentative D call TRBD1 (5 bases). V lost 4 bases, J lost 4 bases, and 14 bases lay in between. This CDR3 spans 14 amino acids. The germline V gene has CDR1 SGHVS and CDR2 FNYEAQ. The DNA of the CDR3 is TGTGCCAGCAGCTCGACCCCGACAGCTTACGAGCAGTACTTC. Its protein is CASSSTPTAYEQYF.

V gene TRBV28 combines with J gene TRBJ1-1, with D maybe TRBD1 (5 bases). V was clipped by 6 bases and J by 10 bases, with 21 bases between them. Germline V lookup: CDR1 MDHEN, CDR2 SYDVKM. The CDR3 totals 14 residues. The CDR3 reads CASRTGQGQLGAFF. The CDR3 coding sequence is TGTGCCAGCAGGACTGGGCAGGGTCAACTAGGAGCTTTCTTT. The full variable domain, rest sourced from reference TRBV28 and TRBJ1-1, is DVKVTQSSRYLVKRTGEKVFLECVQDMDHENMFWYRQDPGLGLRLIYFSYDVKMKEKGDIPEGYSVSREKKERFSLILESASTNQTSMYLCASRTGQGQLGAFFGQGTRLTVV.

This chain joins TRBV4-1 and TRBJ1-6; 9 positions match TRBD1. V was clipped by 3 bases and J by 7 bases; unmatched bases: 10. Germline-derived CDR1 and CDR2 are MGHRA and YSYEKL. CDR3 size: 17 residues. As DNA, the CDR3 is TGCGCCAGCAGCCAGAGGCCCGGACAGGGGCCAAATTCACCCCTCCACTTT. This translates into CASSQRPGQGPNSPLHF.

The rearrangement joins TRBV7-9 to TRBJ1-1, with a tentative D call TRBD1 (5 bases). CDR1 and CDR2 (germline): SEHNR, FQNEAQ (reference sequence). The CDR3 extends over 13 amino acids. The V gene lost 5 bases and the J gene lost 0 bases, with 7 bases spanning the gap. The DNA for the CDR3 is TGTGCCAGCAGCCGACAGATGAACACTGAAGCTTTCTTT. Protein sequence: CASSRQMNTEAFF.

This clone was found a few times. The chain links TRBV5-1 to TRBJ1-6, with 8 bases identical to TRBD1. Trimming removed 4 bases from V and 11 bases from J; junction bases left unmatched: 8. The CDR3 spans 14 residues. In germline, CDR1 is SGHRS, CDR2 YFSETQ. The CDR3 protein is CASSPVTGDPPLHF. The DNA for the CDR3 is TGCGCCAGCAGCCCCGTGACAGGGGATCCACCCCTCCACTTT. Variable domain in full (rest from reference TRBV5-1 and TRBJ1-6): KAGVTQTPRYLIKTRGQQVTLSCSPISGHRSVSWYQQTPGQGLQFLFEYFSETQRNKGNFPGRFSGRQFSNSRSEMNVSTLELGDSALYLCASSPVTGDPPLHFGNGTRLTVT.